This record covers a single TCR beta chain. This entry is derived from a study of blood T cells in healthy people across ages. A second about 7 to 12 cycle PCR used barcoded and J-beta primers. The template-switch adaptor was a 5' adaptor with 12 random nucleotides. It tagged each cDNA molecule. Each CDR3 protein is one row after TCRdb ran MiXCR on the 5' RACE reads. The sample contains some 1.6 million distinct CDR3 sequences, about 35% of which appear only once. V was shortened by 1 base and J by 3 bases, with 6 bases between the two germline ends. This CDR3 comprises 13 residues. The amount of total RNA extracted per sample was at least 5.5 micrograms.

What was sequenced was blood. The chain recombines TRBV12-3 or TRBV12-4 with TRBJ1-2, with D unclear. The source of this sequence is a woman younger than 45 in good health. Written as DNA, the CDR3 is TGTGCCAGCAGTTTAGAAGGGCACTATGGCTACACCTTC. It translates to CASSLEGHYGYTF.